This T cell receptor beta chain was sequenced in a study of a mutant IDH1 vaccine in newly diagnosed glioma. The overall study: The patients received vaccinations eight times, in weeks 1, 3, 5, 7, 11, 15, 19 and 23. Vaccines began 4-6 weeks after radiotherapy alone, or with temozolomide cycles. Pretreatment consisted of radiotherapy, temozolomide, or both, with most receiving both.

As to time point: week 23, last vaccination. The investigators gave 300 ug of mutant IDH1 20-mer peptide in each vaccine dose, together with topical imiquimod. V lost 5 bases to trimming and J lost 3 bases, with 16 bases between them. The CDR3 contains 15 residues. CDR1 and CDR2 from the germline V gene are MNHEY and SMNVEV (reference sequence). Worth noting for this clone: Its antigen is undetermined.

Sequencing used immunoSEQ multiplex PCR; TCRdb keeps in-frame clones, though not all of them. Altogether 60,000 or so clones are present, roughly 85% being singletons, with the ten largest covering approximately 4.3%. The chain carries TRBV27 and TRBJ1-1, with D perhaps TRBD1 (5 bases). The source was PBMCs, collected from a glioma patient whose treatment included an IDH1 peptide vaccine. This receptor was obtained from a man younger than 45 with glioma. Written as DNA, the CDR3 is TGTGCCAGCAGTCCTAGCAGGGTAGGGGACACTGAAGCTTTCTTT. This codes for CASSPSRVGDTEAFF.